The following is a T cell receptor beta chain sequence with its context. Its antigen is not known. In TCRdb, the reads were re-called with MiXCR into one record per CDR3 protein. The table lists roughly 78,000 distinct CDR3 sequences, approximately 42% of them singletons, with more than 80% in the top ten. These data originate in a study of T cell repertoires in cytomegalovirus infection. The CDR3 spans 16 residues. The germline V gene encodes CDR1 SGHVT and CDR2 SQSDAQ. Trimming pared 3 bases from V and 4 bases from J, leaving 16 bases between. J is TRBJ1-3 and V is TRBV7-4; D is undetermined. This TCR was recovered from a human donor in good health (CMV status not recorded). Some clones in this sample may be carry-over from other donors' samples. Sample: CD8+ T cells from cultured PBMCs, taken from culture after CMV antigen stimulation. The CDR3 sequence is CASSLVGSSSGNTIYF. The DNA of the CDR3 is TGTGCCAGCAGCTTGGTGGGGTCGTCTTCGGGAAACACCATATATTTT.